Listed below are T cell receptor beta chains from one sample, sequenced in a study of T cell clonotyping in hematopoietic cell transplantation. Clones were read by immunoSEQ multiplex PCR, and TCRdb kept only the in-frame ones, dropping some. Here the sample spans roughly 5,000 clones, roughly 93% being singletons. The sequenced sample was peripheral blood mononuclear cells, obtained 100 days after allogeneic stem cell transplant. The source is a female patient aged 45 to 65 who had an allogeneic stem cell transplant from a related donor, so the T cells may come from the graft donor. Some clones in this sample may be carry-over from other donors' samples. CDR3s include the opening cysteine and the closing phenylalanine or tryptophan. The D gene is left open where the match is weak. A row's size may be missing; if present it is once, few, many or a size class.

d_gene: NA
j_gene: TRBJ1-2
v_gene: TRBV21-1
abundance: NA
CDR3nt: TGTGCCAGCAGCAAAATACGGTCGTCGCATTCTTATACTAACTATGGCTCCACCTTC
CDR3aa: CASSKIRSSHSYTNYGSTF

d_gene: NA
j_gene: TRBJ1-6
v_gene: TRBV7-2
abundance: NA
CDR3nt: TGTGCCAGCAGCCGAGACCGCTACAGCTCCTATAATTCACCCCTCCACTTT
CDR3aa: CASSRDRYSSYNSPLHF

d_gene: NA
j_gene: TRBJ2-3
v_gene: TRBV5-1
abundance: NA
CDR3nt: TGCGCCAGCAGCTTGAAGCTCTTGGACGGCCGCACAGATACGCAGTATTTT
CDR3aa: CASSLKLLDGRTDTQYF

d_gene: TRBD1
j_gene: TRBJ1-1
v_gene: TRBV11-1
abundance: NA
CDR3nt: TGTGCCAGCAGCCAGGACAGGGGGATTCAAACCGCTTTCTTT
CDR3aa: CASSQDRGIQTAFF

d_gene: NA
j_gene: TRBJ2-7
v_gene: TRBV5-6
abundance: large
CDR3nt: TGTGCCAGCAGCGTGGACAGTCGCTACGAGCAGTACTTC
CDR3aa: CASSVDSRYEQYF

d_gene: NA
j_gene: TRBJ1-4
v_gene: TRBV2
abundance: once
CDR3nt: TGTGCCAGCAGTGAAGGACGGTGGAGGGTTAATGAAAAACTGTTTTTT
CDR3aa: CASSEGRWRVNEKLFF

d_gene: TRBD1
j_gene: TRBJ1-1
v_gene: TRBV5-1
abundance: NA
CDR3nt: TGCGCCAGCAGCTTGGAAGGACAGGGCCCAGGGACTGAAGCTTTCTTT
CDR3aa: CASSLEGQGPGTEAFF

d_gene: NA
j_gene: TRBJ1-5
v_gene: TRBV5-4
abundance: NA
CDR3nt: TGTGCCAGCAGCTTGCATCCTAGCAATCAGCCCCAGCATTTT
CDR3aa: CASSLHPSNQPQHF

d_gene: NA
j_gene: TRBJ1-4
v_gene: TRBV5-1
abundance: NA
CDR3nt: TGCGCCAGCAGCTTGGGGCAGGCAACTAATGAAAAACTGTTTTTT
CDR3aa: CASSLGQATNEKLFF

d_gene: NA
j_gene: TRBJ1-1
v_gene: TRBV5-1
abundance: NA
CDR3nt: TGCGCCAGCAGCTTAGAAACGGGCGTCGGTCTCTTT
CDR3aa: CASSLETGVGLF